This T cell receptor beta chain was identified during a study of blood T cell repertoires in COVID-19. Sequenced by immunoSEQ multiplex PCR; TCRdb stores in-frame clones only, minus some. Of approximately 110,000 clones in the sample, 69% are singletons; the top ten hold around 6.3%. The CDR3 totals 16 residues. V was trimmed by 3 bases and J by 6 bases, leaving 17 bases between them. Germline-derived CDR1 and CDR2 are MNHEY and SVGEGT. The sequence was obtained from a man older than 75 with acute or convalescent COVID-19. Sample: peripheral blood. The gene calls are TRBV6-2 or TRBV6-3 and TRBJ2-2; the D is unclear. This chain's CDR3 is CASSYSATRSPGELFF. For the CDR3, the DNA is TGTGCCAGCAGTTATTCGGCGACTCGTAGCCCCGGGGAGCTGTTTTTT.